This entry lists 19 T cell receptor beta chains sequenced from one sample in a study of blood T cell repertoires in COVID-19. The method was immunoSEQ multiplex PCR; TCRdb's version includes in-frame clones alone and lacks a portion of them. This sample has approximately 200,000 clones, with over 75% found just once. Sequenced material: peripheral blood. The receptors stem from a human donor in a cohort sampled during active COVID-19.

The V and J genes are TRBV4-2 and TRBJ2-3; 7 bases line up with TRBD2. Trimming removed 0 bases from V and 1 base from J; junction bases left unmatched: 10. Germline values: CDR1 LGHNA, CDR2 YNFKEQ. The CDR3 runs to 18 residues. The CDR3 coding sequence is TGTGCCAGCAGCCAAGAAGCTCTTCCTAGCGGAGGCACAGATACGCAGTATTTT. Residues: CASSQEALPSGGTDTQYF.

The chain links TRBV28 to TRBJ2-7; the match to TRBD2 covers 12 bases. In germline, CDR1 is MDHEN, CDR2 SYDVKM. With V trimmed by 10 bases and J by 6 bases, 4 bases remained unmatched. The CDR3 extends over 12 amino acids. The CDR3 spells CAMTSGSGEQYF. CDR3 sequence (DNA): TGTGCCATGACTAGCGGGAGTGGCGAGCAGTACTTC.

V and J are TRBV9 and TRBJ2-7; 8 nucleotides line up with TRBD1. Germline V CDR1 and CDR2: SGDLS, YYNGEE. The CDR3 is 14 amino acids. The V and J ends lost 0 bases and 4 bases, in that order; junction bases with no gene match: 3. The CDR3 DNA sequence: TGTGCCAGCAGCGTAGATAACAGGGGGTACGAGCAGTACTTC. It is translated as CASSVDNRGYEQYF.

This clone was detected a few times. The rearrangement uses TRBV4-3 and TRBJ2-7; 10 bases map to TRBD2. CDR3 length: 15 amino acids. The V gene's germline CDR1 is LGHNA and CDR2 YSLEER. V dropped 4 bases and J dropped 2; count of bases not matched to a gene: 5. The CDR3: CASSLGLAEAYEQYF. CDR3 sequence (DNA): TGCGCCAGCAGCCTCGGACTAGCGGAAGCCTACGAGCAGTACTTC.

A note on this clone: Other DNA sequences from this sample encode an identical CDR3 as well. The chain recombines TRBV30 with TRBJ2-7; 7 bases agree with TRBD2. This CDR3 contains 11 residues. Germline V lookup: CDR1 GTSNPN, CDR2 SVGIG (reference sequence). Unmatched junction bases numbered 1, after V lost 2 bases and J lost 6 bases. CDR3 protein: CAWSSGGEQYF. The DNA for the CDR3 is TGTGCCTGGAGTTCGGGGGGCGAGCAGTACTTC.

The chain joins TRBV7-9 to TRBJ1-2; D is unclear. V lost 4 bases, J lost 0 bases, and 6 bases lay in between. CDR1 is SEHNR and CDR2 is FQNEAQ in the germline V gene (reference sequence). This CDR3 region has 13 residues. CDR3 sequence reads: CASSSGSNYGYTF. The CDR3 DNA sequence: TGTGCCAGCAGCTCGGGTTCTAACTATGGCTACACCTTC.

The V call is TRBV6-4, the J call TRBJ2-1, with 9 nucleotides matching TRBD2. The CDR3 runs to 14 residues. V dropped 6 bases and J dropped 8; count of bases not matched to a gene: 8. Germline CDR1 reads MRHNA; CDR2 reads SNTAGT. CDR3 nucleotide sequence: TGTGCCAGCAGCACCGGGACTAGCTTACATGAGCAGTTCTTC. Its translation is CASSTGTSLHEQFF.

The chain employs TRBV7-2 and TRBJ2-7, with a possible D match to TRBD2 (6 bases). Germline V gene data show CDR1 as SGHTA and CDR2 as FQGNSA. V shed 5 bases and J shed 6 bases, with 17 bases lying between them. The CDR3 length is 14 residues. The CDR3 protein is CASSPLGPAGEQYF. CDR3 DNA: TGTGCCAGCAGCCCCCTCGGGCCAGCGGGCGAGCAGTACTTC.

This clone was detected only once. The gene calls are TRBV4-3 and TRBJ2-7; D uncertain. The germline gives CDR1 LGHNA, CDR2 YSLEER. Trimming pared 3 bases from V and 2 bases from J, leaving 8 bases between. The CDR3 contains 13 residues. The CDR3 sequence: CASSQGRTYEQYF. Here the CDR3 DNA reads TGCGCCAGCAGCCAGGGCAGGACCTACGAGCAGTACTTC.

The CDR3 here is CASSQDGQANQPQHF. CDR3 nucleotides: TGTGCCAGCAGCCAAGATGGACAGGCCAATCAGCCCCAGCATTTT. The genes are TRBV4-2 and TRBJ1-5, with 7 bases lining up with TRBD1. Losses at the gene ends were 0 bases for V and 3 bases for J; bases not matched to a gene: 2. This CDR3 contains 15 residues. CDR1 and CDR2 from the germline V gene are LGHNA and YNFKEQ.

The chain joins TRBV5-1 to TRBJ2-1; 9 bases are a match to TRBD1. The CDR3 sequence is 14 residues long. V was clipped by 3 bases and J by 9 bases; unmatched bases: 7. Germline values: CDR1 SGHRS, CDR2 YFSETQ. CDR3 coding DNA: TGCGCCAGCAGCTCGGGGACAGGGCGGAGTGAGCAGTTCTTC. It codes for CASSSGTGRSEQFF.

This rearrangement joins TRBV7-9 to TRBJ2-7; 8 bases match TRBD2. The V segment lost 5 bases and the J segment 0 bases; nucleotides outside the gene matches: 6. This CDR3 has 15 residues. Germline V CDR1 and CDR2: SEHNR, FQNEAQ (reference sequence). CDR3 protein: CASSDPGLGSYEQYF. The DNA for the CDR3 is TGTGCCAGCAGCGACCCGGGACTAGGCTCCTACGAGCAGTACTTC.

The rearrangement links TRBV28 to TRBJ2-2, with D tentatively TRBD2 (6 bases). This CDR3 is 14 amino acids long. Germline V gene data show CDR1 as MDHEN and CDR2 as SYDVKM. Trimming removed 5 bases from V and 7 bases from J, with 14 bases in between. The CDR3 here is CASSPFRGYGELFF. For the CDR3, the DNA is TGTGCCAGCAGTCCTTTCCGGGGGTACGGGGAGCTGTTTTTT.

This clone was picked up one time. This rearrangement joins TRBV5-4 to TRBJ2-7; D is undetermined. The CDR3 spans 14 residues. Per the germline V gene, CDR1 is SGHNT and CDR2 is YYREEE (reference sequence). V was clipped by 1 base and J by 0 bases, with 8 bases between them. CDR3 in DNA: TGTGCCAGCAGCTTGTGGCAGGCCTCCTACGAGCAGTACTTC. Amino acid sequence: CASSLWQASYEQYF.

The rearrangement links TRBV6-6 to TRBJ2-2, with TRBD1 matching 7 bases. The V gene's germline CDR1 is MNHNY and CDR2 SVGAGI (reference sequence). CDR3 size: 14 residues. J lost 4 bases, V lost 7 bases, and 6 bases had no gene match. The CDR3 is CASIGRGSTGELFF. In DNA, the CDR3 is TGTGCCAGCATCGGCAGGGGGAGCACCGGGGAGCTGTTTTTT.

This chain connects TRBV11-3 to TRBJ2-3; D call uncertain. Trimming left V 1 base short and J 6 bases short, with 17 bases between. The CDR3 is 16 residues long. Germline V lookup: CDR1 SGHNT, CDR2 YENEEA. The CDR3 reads CASSLVHFFLCDTQYF. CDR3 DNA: TGTGCCAGCAGCTTAGTGCACTTCTTTTTGTGCGATACGCAGTATTTT. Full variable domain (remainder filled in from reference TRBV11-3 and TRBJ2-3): EAGVVQSPRYKIIEKKQPVAFWCNPISGHNTLYWYLQNLGQGPELLIRYENEEAVDDSQLPKDRFSAERLKGVDSTLKIQPAELGDSAVYLCASSLVHFFLCDTQYFGPGTRLTVL.

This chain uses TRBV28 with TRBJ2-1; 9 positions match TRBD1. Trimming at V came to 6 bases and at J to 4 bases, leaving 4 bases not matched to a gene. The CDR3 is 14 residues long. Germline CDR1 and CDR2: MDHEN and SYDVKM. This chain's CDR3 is CASRDRGSYNEQFF. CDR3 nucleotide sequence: TGTGCCAGCAGAGACAGGGGGTCATACAATGAGCAGTTCTTC. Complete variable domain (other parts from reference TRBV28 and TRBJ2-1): DVKVTQSSRYLVKRTGEKVFLECVQDMDHENMFWYRQDPGLGLRLIYFSYDVKMKEKGDIPEGYSVSREKKERFSLILESASTNQTSMYLCASRDRGSYNEQFFGPGTRLTVL.

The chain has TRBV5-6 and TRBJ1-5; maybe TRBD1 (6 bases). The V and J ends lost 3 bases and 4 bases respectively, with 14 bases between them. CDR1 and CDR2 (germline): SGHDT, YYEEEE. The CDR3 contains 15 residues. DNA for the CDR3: TGTGCCAGCAGCTCCGTCAGGGGACCGAATCAGCCCCAGCATTTT. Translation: CASSSVRGPNQPQHF.

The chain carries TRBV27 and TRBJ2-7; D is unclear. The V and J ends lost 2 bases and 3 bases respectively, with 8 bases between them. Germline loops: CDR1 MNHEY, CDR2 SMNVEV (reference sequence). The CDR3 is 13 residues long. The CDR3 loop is CASSLEADYEQYF. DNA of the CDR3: TGTGCCAGCAGTTTAGAGGCAGACTACGAGCAGTACTTC.